This T cell receptor beta chain was sequenced during a study of T cell changes during pregnancy in multiple sclerosis. Profiled with immunoSEQ multiplex PCR; TCRdb holds only in-frame clones, not every one. Of 60,000 to 75,000 clones listed, just under 95% are singletons. The CDR3 is 16 amino acids. CDR1 SGHDT and CDR2 YYEEEE come from the germline V gene. V was shortened by 3 bases and J by 1 base, with 13 bases between the two germline ends. The sequence came from a female donor with multiple sclerosis, enrolled in a pregnancy study. This chain joins TRBV5-6 and TRBJ2-2; a weak D match, TRBD2 (5 bases). Sequencing was performed on peripheral blood, taken in the second trimester of pregnancy. CDR3 nucleotides: TGTGCCAGCAGCTCGCGACCTAGCATGAACACCGGGGAGCTGTTTTTT. Protein: CASSSRPSMNTGELFF.